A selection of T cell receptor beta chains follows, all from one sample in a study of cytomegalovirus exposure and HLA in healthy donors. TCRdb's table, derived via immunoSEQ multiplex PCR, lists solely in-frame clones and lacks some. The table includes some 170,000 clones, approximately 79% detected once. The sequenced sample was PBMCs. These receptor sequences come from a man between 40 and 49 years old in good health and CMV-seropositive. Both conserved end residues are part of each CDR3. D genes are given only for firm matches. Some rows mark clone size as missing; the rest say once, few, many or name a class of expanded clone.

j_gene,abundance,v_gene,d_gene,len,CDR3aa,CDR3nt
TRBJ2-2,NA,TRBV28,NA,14,CAARAGSNTGELFF,TGTGCCGCGAGGGCGGGGTCGAACACCGGGGAGCTGTTTTTT
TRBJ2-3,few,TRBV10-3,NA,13,CAICNSNADTQYF,TGTGCCATCTGTAATAGCAACGCAGATACGCAGTATTTT
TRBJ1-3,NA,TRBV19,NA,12,CASRSSGNTIYF,TGTGCCAGTAGGAGCTCTGGAAACACCATATATTTT
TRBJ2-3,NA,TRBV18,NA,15,CASSIDISSTDTQYF,TGTGCCAGCTCTATAGACATAAGTAGCACAGATACGCAGTATTTT
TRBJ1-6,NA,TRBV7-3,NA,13,CASSLAGNSPLHF,TGTGCCAGCAGCCTTGCAGGGAACTCACCCCTCCACTTT
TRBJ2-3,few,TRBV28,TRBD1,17,CASSRTGGGSSTDTQYF,TGTGCCAGCAGTCGGACAGGTGGGGGCTCAAGCACAGATACGCAGTATTTT
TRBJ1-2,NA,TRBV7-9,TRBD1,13,CASSGQGPHGYTF,TGTGCCAGCAGCGGACAGGGACCCCATGGCTACACCTTC
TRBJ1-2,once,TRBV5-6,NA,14,CASSSSRGGYGYTF,TGTGCCAGCAGCTCCTCGAGGGGGGGCTATGGCTACACCTTC
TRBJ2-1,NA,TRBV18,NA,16,CASSLGQGGRYNEQFF,TGTGCCAGCTCACTCGGACAGGGCGGGAGATACAATGAGCAGTTCTTC
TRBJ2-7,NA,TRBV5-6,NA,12,CASSFLKYEQYF,TGTGCCAGCAGCTTCCTAAAGTACGAGCAGTACTTC
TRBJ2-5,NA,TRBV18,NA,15,CASSPLDSYQETQYF,TGTGCCAGCTCACCTCTAGACAGCTACCAAGAGACCCAGTACTTC
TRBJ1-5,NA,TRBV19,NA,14,CASRGGYSNQPQHF,TGTGCCAGTCGGGGGGGGTATAGCAATCAGCCCCAGCATTTT
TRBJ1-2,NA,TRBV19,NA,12,CASSRESRGYTF,TGTGCCAGTTCGAGAGAGTCCCGAGGCTACACCTTC
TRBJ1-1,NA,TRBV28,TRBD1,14,CASSLGGDGTEAFF,TGTGCCAGCAGTCTAGGGGGCGACGGCACTGAAGCTTTCTTT
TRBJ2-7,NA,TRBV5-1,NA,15,CASSLAYGSIYEQYF,TGCGCCAGCAGCTTGGCCTACGGGAGCATCTACGAGCAGTACTTC
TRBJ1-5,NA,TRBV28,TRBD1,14,CASITGTAGQPQHF,TGTGCCAGCATTACCGGGACAGCGGGTCAGCCCCAGCATTTT
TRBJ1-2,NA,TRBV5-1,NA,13,CASSLVVRGGYTF,TGCGCCAGCAGCTTGGTTGTCAGGGGTGGCTACACCTTC
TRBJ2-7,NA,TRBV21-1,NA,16,CASSKNVRGTAYEQYF,TGTGCCAGCAGCAAAAATGTACGTGGGACAGCCTACGAGCAGTACTTC
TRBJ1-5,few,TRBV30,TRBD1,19,CAWIRGGTGGSYSNQPQHF,TGTGCCTGGATAAGAGGAGGGACAGGGGGTTCCTATAGCAATCAGCCCCAGCATTTT
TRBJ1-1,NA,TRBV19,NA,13,CASSLTGRAEAFF,TGTGCCAGTAGTCTTACCGGGAGGGCTGAAGCTTTCTTT
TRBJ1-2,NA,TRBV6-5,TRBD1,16,CASSYSRQGFNYGYTF,TGTGCCAGCAGTTACTCCCGACAGGGTTTTAACTATGGCTACACCTTC
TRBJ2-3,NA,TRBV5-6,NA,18,CASSWTVRKGSGTDTQYF,TGTGCCAGCAGCTGGACAGTTCGAAAGGGGTCTGGCACAGATACGCAGTATTTT
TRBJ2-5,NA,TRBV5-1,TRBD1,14,CASSEQGVAETQYF,TGCGCCAGCAGCGAACAGGGGGTGGCAGAGACCCAGTACTTC
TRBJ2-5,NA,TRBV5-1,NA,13,CASSQTVKETQYF,TGCGCCAGCAGCCAGACAGTTAAAGAGACCCAGTACTTC
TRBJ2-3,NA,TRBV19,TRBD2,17,CASSIGLAASLGDTQYF,TGTGCCAGTAGTATCGGGCTAGCGGCCTCCCTGGGAGATACGCAGTATTTT
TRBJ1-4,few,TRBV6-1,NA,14,CASTKGGGSEKLFF,TGTGCCAGCACGAAGGGAGGAGGTTCTGAAAAACTGTTTTTT
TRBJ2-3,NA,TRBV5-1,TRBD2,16,CASSPTKRESSDTQYF,TGCGCCAGCAGCCCTACTAAGCGGGAGTCATCAGATACGCAGTATTTT
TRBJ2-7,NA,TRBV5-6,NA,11,CASSSLYEQYF,TGTGCCAGCAGCTCCCTCTACGAGCAGTACTTC
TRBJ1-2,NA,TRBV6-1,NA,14,CASSLGGVVYGYTF,TGTGCCAGCAGTTTGGGGGGGGTAGTCTATGGCTACACCTTC
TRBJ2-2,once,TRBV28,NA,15,CASRPSVGNTGELFF,TGTGCCAGCAGACCCAGCGTCGGGAACACCGGGGAGCTGTTTTTT
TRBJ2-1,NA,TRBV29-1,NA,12,CSVVRESYEQFF,TGCAGCGTTGTACGGGAGTCATATGAGCAGTTCTTC
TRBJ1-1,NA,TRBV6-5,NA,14,CASSLHRVDTEAFF,TGTGCCAGCAGTCTGCACAGGGTAGACACTGAAGCTTTCTTT
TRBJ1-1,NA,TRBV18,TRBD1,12,CASSPQDRLAFF,TGTGCCAGCTCACCTCAGGACAGGTTGGCTTTCTTT
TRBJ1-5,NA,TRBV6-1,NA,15,CASSEARRVTQPQHF,TGTGCCAGCAGTGAAGCGAGGAGGGTTACCCAGCCCCAGCATTTT
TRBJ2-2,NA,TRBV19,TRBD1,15,CASSPTTGDTGELFF,TGTGCCAGTAGTCCTACGACAGGGGACACCGGGGAGCTGTTTTTT
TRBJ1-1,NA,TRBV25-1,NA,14,CASKGNLAYTEAFF,TGTGCCAGCAAGGGCAACCTAGCCTACACTGAAGCTTTCTTT
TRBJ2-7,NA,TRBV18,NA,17,CASSTYLGDTYGDEQYF,TGTGCCAGCTCAACCTATCTAGGGGACACCTACGGGGACGAGCAGTACTTC
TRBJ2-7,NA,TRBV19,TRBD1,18,CASSIFIGTGDYSYEQYF,TGTGCCAGTAGTATTTTTATCGGGACAGGGGACTACTCCTACGAGCAGTACTTC
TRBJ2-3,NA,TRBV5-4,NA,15,CASSASSLSTDTQYF,TGTGCCAGCAGCGCTTCGAGCCTGAGCACAGATACGCAGTATTTT